The next 32 T cell receptor beta chains were all read from a single sample in a study of graft-versus-host responses after intestinal transplantation. Their recognized antigens are unknown. Libraries were prepared by immunoSEQ multiplex PCR; TCRdb keeps only in-frame clonotypes and omits some of them. The table includes over 40,000 clones, approximately 96% detected once. The material sequenced was unstimulated CD8+ T cells sorted from spleen or lymph node cells, taken before transplant. The receptor source for this set is a human donor who was the organ donor for an intestinal transplant.

The chain recombines TRBV19 with TRBJ2-2; tentatively, D is TRBD1 (5 bases). Germline V lookup: CDR1 LNHDA, CDR2 SQIVND (reference sequence). This CDR3 has 12 amino acids. Trimming shortened V by 9 bases and J by 8 bases, and 13 bases separated the two germline ends. CDR3 nucleotides: TGTGCCAGAAACAGGCCGTGTGGGGAGCTGTTTTTT. Encoded protein: CARNRPCGELFF. Complete variable domain (other parts from reference TRBV19 and TRBJ2-2): DGGITQSPKYLFRKEGQNVTLSCEQNLNHDAMYWYRQDPGQGLRLIYYSQIVNDFQKGDIAEGYSVSREKKESFPLTVTSAQKNPTAFYLCARNRPCGELFFGEGSRLTVL.

The chain uses TRBV19 and TRBJ1-6; no clear D. The CDR3 covers 14 residues. V was pared by 0 bases and J by 7 bases, with 7 bases between. Per the germline V gene, CDR1 is LNHDA and CDR2 is SQIVND (reference sequence). As DNA, the CDR3 is TGTGCCAGTAGTATAGACAGGCAAAATTCACCCCTCCACTTT. Amino acid sequence: CASSIDRQNSPLHF.

The V call is TRBV4-3, the J call TRBJ2-2; no clear D gene. The CDR3 contains 16 residues. The germline V and J ends were trimmed by 1 base and 1 base, with 10 bases remaining between them. The germline gives CDR1 LGHNA, CDR2 YSLEER. CDR3 sequence reads: CASSQGAVVNTGELFF. CDR3 coding DNA: TGCGCCAGCAGCCAAGGAGCAGTCGTGAACACCGGGGAGCTGTTTTTT.

V usage is TRBV7-9 and J usage is TRBJ2-4; unclear D gene. Germline V lookup: CDR1 SEHNR, CDR2 FQNEAQ (reference sequence). This CDR3 is built from 15 residues. Between the trimmed V and J ends, which lost 1 base and 7 bases, there was a span of 14 bases. Here the CDR3 reads CASSLVGSTVNIQYF. CDR3 bases: TGTGCCAGCAGCTTAGTGGGCAGTACGGTGAACATTCAGTACTTC.

The gene calls are TRBV10-1 and TRBJ2-7; D unclear. The CDR3 contains 12 residues. V lost 5 bases and J lost 4, with 9 bases in between. Germline CDR1 is WNHNN and CDR2 is SYGVQD (reference sequence). In DNA form, the CDR3 reads TGCGCCAGCAGTAGCCCCCCGTACGAGCAGTACTTC. Translation gives CASSSPPYEQYF.

The chain uses TRBV27 and TRBJ2-1; D is perhaps TRBD2 (6 bases). The CDR3 is 16 amino acids. Between the trimmed V and J ends, which lost 5 bases and 0 bases, there was a span of 14 bases. Per germline, CDR1 MNHEY and CDR2 SMNVEV (reference sequence). The CDR3 nucleotides are TGTGCCAGCAGTGAGGTCGGGACTTTCTCCTACAATGAGCAGTTCTTC. It specifies CASSEVGTFSYNEQFF.

The J gene is TRBJ2-5, the V gene TRBV5-1; D unclear. Matching the DNA end better, TRBJ2-7 makes the J call doubtful. CDR1 is SGHRS and CDR2 is YFSETQ in the germline V gene. CDR3 length equals 14 residues. The CDR3 coding sequence is TGCGCCAGCAGCACCCACCGTTTGCGCGACGAGCAGTACTTC. The encoded protein is CASSTHRLRDEQYF.

V usage is TRBV7-3 and J usage is TRBJ2-2; 9 positions agree with TRBD1. This CDR3 comprises 16 residues. From germline, CDR1 is SGHTA and CDR2 FQGTGA. V lost 5 bases, J lost 4 bases, and 8 bases stayed unmatched. The CDR3 nucleotides are TGTGCCAGCAGCGTATCCGGGACAGGGCGCACCGGGGAGCTGTTTTTT. As protein: CASSVSGTGRTGELFF. Looking up the rest from reference TRBV7-3 and TRBJ2-2 gives the full variable domain: GAGVSQTPSNKVTEKGKYVELRCDPISGHTALYWYRQSLGQGPEFLIYFQGTGAADDSGLPNDRFFAVRPEGSVSTLKIQRTERGDSAVYLCASSVSGTGRTGELFFGEGSRLTVL.

This clone was found once. The chain recombines TRBV5-3 with TRBJ2-7; D is uncertain. TRBV5-3 is reported as an ORF; its role is uncertain. The V gene lost 4 bases and the J gene lost 0 bases, with 11 bases spanning the gap. The CDR3 covers 14 residues. This CDR3 reads CARSPRTTSYEQYF. The CDR3 region has the DNA TGTGCCAGAAGCCCCCGGACGACCTCCTACGAGCAGTACTTC.

The chain employs TRBV4-2 and TRBJ2-7; TRBD2 might be the D (6 bases). Trimming shortened V by 1 base and J by 6 bases, and 16 bases separated the two germline ends. Looked up from germline, CDR1 is LGHNA and CDR2 is YNFKEQ. The CDR3 sequence is 15 residues long. The CDR3 nucleotides are TGTGCCAGCAGCCAAGTCGCCGTCTCGCGGGGCGAGCAGTACTTC. Amino acids: CASSQVAVSRGEQYF.

The V call is TRBV23-1, the J call TRBJ2-2, with TRBD1 identical over 7 bases. TRBV23-1 is treated as an ORF (open reading frame) with a function not yet certain. The CDR3 is made up of 16 amino acids. The V segment lost 4 bases and the J segment 0 bases; nucleotides outside the gene matches: 5. CDR3: CASSLPGTANTGELFF. The CDR3, as DNA: TGCGCCAGCAGTCTTCCCGGGACAGCGAACACCGGGGAGCTGTTTTTT.

Concerning this clone: The junction does not match germline at one end; this may be a read error. This chain uses TRBV2 with TRBJ2-1; either TRBD1 or TRBD2 may fit D (5 bases each). Germline V gene data show CDR1 as SNHLY and CDR2 as FYNNEI. The CDR3 consists of 17 residues. CDR3 sequence (DNA): TGTGCCAGCAGCGAACCCACGGGACCCGGATTCTACTATGAGCAGTTCTTC. Amino acid sequence: CASSEPTGPGFYYEQFF.

V usage is TRBV5-6 and J usage is TRBJ2-1; maybe TRBD2 (6 bases). The V end lost 5 bases, the J end lost 4 bases, and 16 bases lay between the germline ends. This CDR3 region has 15 residues. Germline V gene data show CDR1 as SGHDT and CDR2 as YYEEEE. The CDR3 sequence is CASRRRTTLYNEQFF. The CDR3 nucleotides are TGTGCCAGCAGAAGGAGGACTACCCTTTACAATGAGCAGTTCTTC.

The rearrangement joins TRBV7-2 to TRBJ1-1; possibly TRBD1 for D (6 bases). The V end lost 1 base, the J end lost 1 base, and 16 bases lay between the germline ends. The CDR3 extends over 17 amino acids. Germline V gene lookup returns CDR1 SGHTA and CDR2 FQGNSA. The DNA of the CDR3 is TGTGCCAGCAGCTTAGGCAGACAGGCACCTACGAACACTGAAGCTTTCTTT. Translating it yields CASSLGRQAPTNTEAFF.

The V and J genes are TRBV9 and TRBJ2-7, with D tentatively TRBD1 (6 bases). Germline CDR1 SGDLS, CDR2 YYNGEE. The V end lost 3 bases, the J end lost 4 bases, and 17 bases lay between the germline ends. The CDR3 is 15 residues long. This CDR3 reads CASSATGHGLYEQYF. CDR3 bases: TGTGCCAGCAGCGCCACAGGGCATGGACTTTACGAGCAGTACTTC.

The chain couples TRBV30 to TRBJ2-2, with 11 bases lining up with TRBD1. Trimming took 0 bases from V and 7 from J; bases not matched to a gene: 7. CDR1 is GTSNPN and CDR2 is SVGIG in the germline V gene (reference sequence). CDR3 length: 16 amino acids. The CDR3 DNA reads as TGTGCCTGGAGTGTAGCGGACAGGGGGCACGACGGGGAGCTGTTTTTT. It translates to CAWSVADRGHDGELFF.

The V gene is TRBV19, the J gene TRBJ2-2; TRBD1 is a possible D gene (6 bases). The CDR3 consists of 13 residues. With 7 bases removed from V and 6 bases from J, the gap between germline ends came to 12 bases. The germline gives CDR1 LNHDA, CDR2 SQIVND (reference sequence). The CDR3 coding sequence is TGTGCCAGTAAATCAGAGGGGGCCGGGGAGCTGTTTTTT. This encodes CASKSEGAGELFF.

The genes are TRBV11-2 and TRBJ2-7; D not certain. The V and J ends lost 1 base and 2 bases respectively, with 9 bases between them. The CDR3 has 14 residues. Germline assignment: CDR1 SGHAT and CDR2 FQNNGV. CDR3 amino acids: CASSLGPGTYEQYF. The CDR3 DNA reads as TGTGCCAGCAGCTTAGGCCCAGGCACCTACGAGCAGTACTTC.

V is TRBV6-1 and J is TRBJ2-7; tentatively, D is TRBD1 (8 bases). The V end lost 2 bases, the J end lost 6 bases, and 20 bases lay between the germline ends. The CDR3 length is 16 residues. Germline loops: CDR1 MNHNS, CDR2 SASEGT. The CDR3 protein is CASSEPRQGREGEQYF. CDR3 DNA sequence: TGTGCCAGCAGTGAACCGCGACAGGGGAGGGAAGGCGAGCAGTACTTC.

The CDR3 protein is CASSVAEGTVGNTEAFF. CDR3 coding DNA: TGTGCCAGCAGCGTAGCTGAGGGTACAGTCGGGAACACTGAAGCTTTCTTT. The chain has TRBV9 and TRBJ1-1; D gene ambiguous. The CDR3 runs 17 residues. The germline V gene encodes CDR1 SGDLS and CDR2 YYNGEE. V was cut by 0 bases and J by 1 base, with 16 bases left in between.

V is TRBV19 and J is TRBJ1-1; 7 bases align to TRBD1. Germline CDR1 is LNHDA and CDR2 is SQIVND (reference sequence). The junction had 7 bases not matched to a gene; V was cut back by 3 bases and J by 0 bases. The length of the CDR3 is 16 residues. CDR3 nucleotide sequence: TGTGCCAGTAGTATCCTGACAGGGAAAGTGAACACTGAAGCTTTCTTT. The encoded protein is CASSILTGKVNTEAFF.

This clone has only one observation. This rearrangement joins TRBV18 to TRBJ1-1, with 7 bases matching TRBD1. Per germline, CDR1 KGHSH and CDR2 LQKENI. V trimming: 10 bases; J trimming: 0 bases; junction bases outside the gene matches: 20. The CDR3 sequence is 18 residues long. CDR3 region: CANSPRQGLLFMNTEAFF. CDR3 in DNA: TGTGCCAACTCCCCGAGACAGGGACTCTTATTTATGAACACTGAAGCTTTCTTT.

The chain couples TRBV7-3 to TRBJ2-3, with a weak D call TRBD1 (6 bases). CDR3 length: 14 residues. V lost 3 bases and J lost 4, with 11 bases in between. Germline V gives CDR1 SGHTA, CDR2 FQGTGA. The CDR3 reads CASSFYPGADTQYF. Here the CDR3 DNA reads TGTGCCAGCAGCTTTTACCCAGGGGCAGATACGCAGTATTTT. Full variable domain (outside the CDR3, taken from reference TRBV7-3 and TRBJ2-3): GAGVSQTPSNKVTEKGKYVELRCDPISGHTALYWYRQSLGQGPEFLIYFQGTGAADDSGLPNDRFFAVRPEGSVSTLKIQRTERGDSAVYLCASSFYPGADTQYFGPGTRLTVL.

This chain joins TRBV2 and TRBJ1-1; D gene uncertain. Germline values: CDR1 SNHLY, CDR2 FYNNEI. V gave up 6 bases and J gave up 0 bases, with 14 bases separating them. The CDR3 extends over 15 amino acids. CDR3 protein: CASRPPPTLNTEAFF. The CDR3 DNA is TGTGCCAGCAGGCCCCCGCCGACACTGAACACTGAAGCTTTCTTT. The variable domain in full, completed from reference TRBV2 and TRBJ1-1, reads EPEVTQTPSHQVTQMGQEVILRCVPISNHLYFYWYRQILGQKVEFLVSFYNNEISEKSEIFDDQFSVERPDGSNFTLKIRSTKLEDSAMYFCASRPPPTLNTEAFFGQGTRLTVV.

This clone was observed once. The V and J genes are TRBV9 and TRBJ1-3; D unclear. The CDR3 consists of 15 residues. The germline V gene encodes CDR1 SGDLS and CDR2 YYNGEE. With 1 base removed from V and 4 bases from J, the gap between germline ends came to 12 bases. CDR3 region: CASSVTGESGNTIYF. CDR3 in DNA: TGTGCCAGCAGCGTAACTGGGGAGTCCGGAAACACCATATATTTT.

The chain recombines TRBV4-1 with TRBJ1-2; TRBD1 might be the D (5 bases). The CDR3 has 16 amino acids. Germline loops: CDR1 MGHRA, CDR2 YSYEKL. Trimming stripped 4 bases from V and 1 base from J, with 16 bases between. CDR3 DNA: TGCGCCAGCAGCCTCATAATCCCGGGACTTAACTATGGCTACACCTTC. Translation: CASSLIIPGLNYGYTF.

This sequence joins TRBV7-6 and TRBJ2-7, with D unresolved. Trimming stripped 0 bases from V and 2 bases from J, with 14 bases between. Germline CDR1 is SGHVS and CDR2 is FNYEAQ. This CDR3 has 16 amino acids. The CDR3 loop is CASSLAVVGGPYEQYF. The CDR3 nucleotides are TGTGCCAGCAGCTTAGCGGTCGTCGGCGGCCCCTACGAGCAGTACTTC.

This chain joins TRBV14 and TRBJ1-5; D gene uncertain. Germline CDR1 is SGHDN and CDR2 is FVKESK. Trimming removed 0 bases from V and 6 bases from J, with 3 bases in between. This CDR3 contains 12 residues. CDR3 in amino acids: CASSQDSQPQHF. The CDR3 DNA is TGTGCCAGCAGCCAAGATAGTCAGCCCCAGCATTTT.

In its sample, this clone was seen once. This chain joins TRBV7-9 and TRBJ2-1; weak D call: TRBD1 (6 bases). Per germline, CDR1 SEHNR and CDR2 FQNEAQ (reference sequence). Trimming shortened V by 6 bases and J by 6 bases, and 30 bases separated the two germline ends. The CDR3 has 19 amino acids. The chain's CDR3 is CASRTFRGRDRWGSNEQFF. CDR3 DNA: TGTGCCAGCAGAACCTTCAGGGGCCGCGATCGATGGGGCTCCAATGAGCAGTTCTTC.

CDR3 protein: CASSSAGALQETQYF. The CDR3 region has the DNA TGTGCCAGCAGTTCCGCGGGGGCTCTGCAAGAGACCCAGTACTTC. The J gene is TRBJ2-5, the V gene TRBV6-5, with D tentatively TRBD2 (7 bases). Germline CDR1 is MNHEY and CDR2 is SVGAGI. V shed 4 bases and J shed 2 bases, with 14 bases lying between them. The CDR3 runs 15 residues.

J is TRBJ2-3 and V is TRBV19; tentatively, D is TRBD1 (6 bases). CDR1 and CDR2 from the germline V gene are LNHDA and SQIVND (reference sequence). Trimming left V 4 bases short and J 2 bases short, with 10 bases between. The CDR3 sequence is 14 residues long. In nucleotides, the CDR3 is TGTGCCAGTAGTACAGGGGTTTCCACAGATACGCAGTATTTT. Translation: CASSTGVSTDTQYF.

The rearrangement joins TRBV21-1 to TRBJ1-2; TRBD1 is the table's D call and was not checked against the DNA. TRBV21-1 is a pseudogene segment. The CDR3 has 16 residues. As DNA, the CDR3 is TGTGCCAGCAGCAAAATGGGGGCAGGGGGCGCCTATGGCTACACCTTC. This codes for CASSKMGAGGAYGYTF.